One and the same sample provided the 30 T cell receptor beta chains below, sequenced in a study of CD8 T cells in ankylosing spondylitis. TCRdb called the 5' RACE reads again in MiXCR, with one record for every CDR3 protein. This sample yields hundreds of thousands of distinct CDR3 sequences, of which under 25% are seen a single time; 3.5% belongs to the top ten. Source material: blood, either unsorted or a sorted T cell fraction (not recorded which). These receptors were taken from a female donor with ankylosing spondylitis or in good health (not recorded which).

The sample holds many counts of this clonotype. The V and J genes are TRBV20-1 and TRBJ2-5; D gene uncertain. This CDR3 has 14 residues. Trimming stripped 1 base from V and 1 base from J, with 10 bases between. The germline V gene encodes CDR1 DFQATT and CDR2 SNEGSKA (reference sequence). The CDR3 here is CSARVAAAQETQYF. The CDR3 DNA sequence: TGCAGTGCTAGAGTTGCGGCAGCCCAAGAGACCCAGTACTTC.

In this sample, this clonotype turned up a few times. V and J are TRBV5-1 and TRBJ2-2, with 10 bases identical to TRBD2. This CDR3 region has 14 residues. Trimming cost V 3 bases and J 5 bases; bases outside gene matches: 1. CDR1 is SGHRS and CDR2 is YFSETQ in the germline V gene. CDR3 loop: CASSWTSGTGELFF. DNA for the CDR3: TGCGCCAGCAGCTGGACTAGCGGAACCGGGGAGCTGTTTTTT.

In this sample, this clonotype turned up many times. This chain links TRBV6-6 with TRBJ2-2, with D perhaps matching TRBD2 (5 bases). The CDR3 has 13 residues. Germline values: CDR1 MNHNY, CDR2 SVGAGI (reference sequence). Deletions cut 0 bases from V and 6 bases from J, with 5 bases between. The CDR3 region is CASSYSEAGELFF. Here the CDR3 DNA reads TGTGCCAGCAGTTACTCGGAGGCCGGGGAGCTGTTTTTT.

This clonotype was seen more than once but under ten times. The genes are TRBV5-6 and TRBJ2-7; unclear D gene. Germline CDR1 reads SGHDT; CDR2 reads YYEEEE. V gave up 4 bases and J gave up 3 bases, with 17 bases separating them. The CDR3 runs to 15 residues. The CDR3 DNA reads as TGTGCCAGCAGCAGGGATCGGTTTGGTGGCTACGAGCAGTACTTC. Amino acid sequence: CASSRDRFGGYEQYF.

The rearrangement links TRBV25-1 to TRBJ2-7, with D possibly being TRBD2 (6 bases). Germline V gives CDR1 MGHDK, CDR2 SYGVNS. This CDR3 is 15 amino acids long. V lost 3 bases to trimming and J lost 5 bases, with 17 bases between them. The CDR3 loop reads CASSERDIGLNEQYF. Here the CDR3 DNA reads TGTGCCAGCAGTGAGCGGGATATAGGGCTCAACGAGCAGTACTTC.

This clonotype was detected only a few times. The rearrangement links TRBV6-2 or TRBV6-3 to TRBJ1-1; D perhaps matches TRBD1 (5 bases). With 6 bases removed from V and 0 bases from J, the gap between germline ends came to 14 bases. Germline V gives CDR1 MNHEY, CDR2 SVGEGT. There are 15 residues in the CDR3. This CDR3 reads CASSLLEGLNTEAFF. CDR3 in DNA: TGTGCCAGCAGCCTCCTGGAGGGGCTGAACACTGAAGCTTTCTTT.

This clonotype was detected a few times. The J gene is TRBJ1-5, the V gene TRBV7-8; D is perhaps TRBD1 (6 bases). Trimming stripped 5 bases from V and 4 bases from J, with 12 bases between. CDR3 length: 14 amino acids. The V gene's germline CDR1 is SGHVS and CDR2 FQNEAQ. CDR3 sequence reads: CASSGGGGNQPQHF. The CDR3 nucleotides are TGTGCCAGCAGCGGGGGGGGCGGAAATCAGCCCCAGCATTTT.

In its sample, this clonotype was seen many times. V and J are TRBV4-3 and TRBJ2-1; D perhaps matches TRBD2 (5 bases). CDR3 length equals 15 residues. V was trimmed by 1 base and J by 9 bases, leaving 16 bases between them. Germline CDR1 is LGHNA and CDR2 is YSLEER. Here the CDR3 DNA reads TGCGCCAGCAGCCAAGCCGCCGGAGGATGGGTTGAGCAGTTCTTC. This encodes CASSQAAGGWVEQFF.

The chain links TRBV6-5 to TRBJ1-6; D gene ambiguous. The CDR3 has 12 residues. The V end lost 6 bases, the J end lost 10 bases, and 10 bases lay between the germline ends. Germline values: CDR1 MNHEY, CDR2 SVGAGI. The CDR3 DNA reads TGTGCCAGCAGCTCCCCCGGGTCACCCCTCCACTTT. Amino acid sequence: CASSSPGSPLHF.

The DNA for the CDR3 is TGTGCCAGCAGCCTCCAAGTTGCCGCAAGAGATACGCAGTATTTT. Translation: CASSLQVAARDTQYF. This rearrangement joins TRBV12-3 or TRBV12-4 to TRBJ2-3; D uncertain. The CDR3 runs to 15 residues. Trimming shortened V by 6 bases and J by 5 bases, and 18 bases separated the two germline ends.

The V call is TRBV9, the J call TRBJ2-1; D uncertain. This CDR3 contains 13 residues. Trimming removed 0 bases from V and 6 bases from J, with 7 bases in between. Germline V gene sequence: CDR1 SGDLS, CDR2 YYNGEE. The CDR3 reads CASSVVGVNEQFF. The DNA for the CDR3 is TGTGCCAGCAGCGTAGTAGGAGTCAATGAGCAGTTCTTC.

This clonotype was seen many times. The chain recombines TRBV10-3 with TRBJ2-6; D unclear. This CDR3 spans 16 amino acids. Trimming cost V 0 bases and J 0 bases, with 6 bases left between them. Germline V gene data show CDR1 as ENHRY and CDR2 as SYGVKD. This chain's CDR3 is CAISESRSSGANVLTF. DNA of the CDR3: TGTGCCATCAGTGAGTCCAGGAGCTCTGGGGCCAACGTCCTGACTTTC.

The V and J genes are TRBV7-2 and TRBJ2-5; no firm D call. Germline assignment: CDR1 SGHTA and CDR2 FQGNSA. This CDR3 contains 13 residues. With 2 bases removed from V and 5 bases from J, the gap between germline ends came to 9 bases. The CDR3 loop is CASSLRFAETQYF. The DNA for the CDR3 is TGTGCCAGCAGCTTACGGTTTGCGGAGACCCAGTACTTC.

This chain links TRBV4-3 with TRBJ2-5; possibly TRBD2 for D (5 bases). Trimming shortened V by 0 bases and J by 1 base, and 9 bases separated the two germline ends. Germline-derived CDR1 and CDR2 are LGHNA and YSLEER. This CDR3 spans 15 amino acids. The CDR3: CASSQELLAQETQYF. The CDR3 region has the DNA TGCGCCAGCAGCCAAGAACTGCTAGCCCAAGAGACCCAGTACTTC.

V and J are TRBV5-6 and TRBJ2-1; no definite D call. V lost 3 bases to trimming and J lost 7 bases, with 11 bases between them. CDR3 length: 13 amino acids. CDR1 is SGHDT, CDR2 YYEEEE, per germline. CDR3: CASSSRYRNEQFF. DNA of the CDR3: TGTGCCAGCAGCTCCAGGTATCGTAATGAGCAGTTCTTC.

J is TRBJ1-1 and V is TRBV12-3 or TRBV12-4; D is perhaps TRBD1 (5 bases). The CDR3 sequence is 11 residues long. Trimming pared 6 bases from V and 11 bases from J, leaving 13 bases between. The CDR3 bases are TGTGCCAGCAGCACTACCTGGGGCGCTTTCTTT. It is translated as CASSTTWGAFF.

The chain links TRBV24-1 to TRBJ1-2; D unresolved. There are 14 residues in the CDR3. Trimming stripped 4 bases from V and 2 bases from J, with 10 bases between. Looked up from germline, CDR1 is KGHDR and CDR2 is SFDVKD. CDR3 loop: CATSEKGVNYGYTF. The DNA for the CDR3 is TGTGCCACCAGTGAGAAGGGCGTGAACTATGGCTACACCTTC.

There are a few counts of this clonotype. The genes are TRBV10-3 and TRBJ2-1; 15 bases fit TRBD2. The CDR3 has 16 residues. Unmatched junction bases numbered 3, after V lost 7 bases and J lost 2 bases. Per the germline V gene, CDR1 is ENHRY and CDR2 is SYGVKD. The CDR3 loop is CAITGLAGGTYNEQFF. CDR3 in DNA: TGTGCCATCACCGGACTAGCGGGAGGGACCTACAATGAGCAGTTCTTC.

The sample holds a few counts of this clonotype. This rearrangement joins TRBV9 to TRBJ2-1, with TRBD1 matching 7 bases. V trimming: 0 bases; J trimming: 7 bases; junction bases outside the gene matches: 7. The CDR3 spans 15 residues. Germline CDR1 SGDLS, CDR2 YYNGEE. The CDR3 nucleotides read TGTGCCAGCAGCGTAGTAGCGACAGGGACAAATGAGCAGTTCTTC. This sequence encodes CASSVVATGTNEQFF.

DNA of the CDR3: TGTGCCACCGGAAGGGCTCCCACCTACGAGCAGTACTTC. Residues: CATGRAPTYEQYF. V is TRBV6-2 or TRBV6-3 and J is TRBJ2-7; the D is unclear. CDR3 size: 13 residues. The V gene's germline CDR1 is MNHEY and CDR2 SVGEGT. V gave up 10 bases and J gave up 2 bases, with 15 bases separating them.

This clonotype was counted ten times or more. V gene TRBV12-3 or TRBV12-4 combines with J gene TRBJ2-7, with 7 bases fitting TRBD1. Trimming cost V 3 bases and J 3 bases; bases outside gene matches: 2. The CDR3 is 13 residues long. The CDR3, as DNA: TGTGCCAGCAGTTTGGGGGACAGCTACGAGCAGTACTTC. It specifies CASSLGDSYEQYF.

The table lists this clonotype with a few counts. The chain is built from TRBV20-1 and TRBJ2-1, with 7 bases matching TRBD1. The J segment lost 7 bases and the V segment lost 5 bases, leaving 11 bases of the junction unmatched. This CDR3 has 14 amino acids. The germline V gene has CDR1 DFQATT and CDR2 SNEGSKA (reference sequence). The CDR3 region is CSAYRDSRRNEQFF. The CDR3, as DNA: TGCAGTGCTTACCGGGACAGCCGGCGGAATGAGCAGTTCTTC.

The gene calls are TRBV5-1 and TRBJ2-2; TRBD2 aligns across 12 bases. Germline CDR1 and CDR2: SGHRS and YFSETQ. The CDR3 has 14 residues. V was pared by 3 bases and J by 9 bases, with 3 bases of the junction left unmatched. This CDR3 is CASSSGLAGRELFF. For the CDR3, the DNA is TGCGCCAGCAGCTCCGGACTAGCGGGAAGGGAGCTGTTTTTT.

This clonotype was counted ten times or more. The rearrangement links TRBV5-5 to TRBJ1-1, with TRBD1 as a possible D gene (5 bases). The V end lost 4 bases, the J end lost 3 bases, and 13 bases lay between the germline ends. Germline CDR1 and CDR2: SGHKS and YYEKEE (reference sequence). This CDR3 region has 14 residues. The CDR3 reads CASSLSPRDTEAFF. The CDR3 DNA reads TGTGCCAGCAGCCTCTCCCCCAGGGACACTGAAGCTTTCTTT. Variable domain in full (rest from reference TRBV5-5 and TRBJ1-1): DAGVTQSPTHLIKTRGQQVTLRCSPISGHKSVSWYQQVLGQGPQFIFQYYEKEERGRGNFPDRFSARQFPNYSSELNVNALLLGDSALYLCASSLSPRDTEAFFGQGTRLTVV.

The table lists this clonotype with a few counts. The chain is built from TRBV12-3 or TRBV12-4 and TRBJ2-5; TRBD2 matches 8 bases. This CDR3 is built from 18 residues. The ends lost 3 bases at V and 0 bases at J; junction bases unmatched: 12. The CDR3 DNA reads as TGTGCCAGCAGTTTGCTTGTAGCGGGGCCTTTCTACCAAGAGACCCAGTACTTC. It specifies CASSLLVAGPFYQETQYF.

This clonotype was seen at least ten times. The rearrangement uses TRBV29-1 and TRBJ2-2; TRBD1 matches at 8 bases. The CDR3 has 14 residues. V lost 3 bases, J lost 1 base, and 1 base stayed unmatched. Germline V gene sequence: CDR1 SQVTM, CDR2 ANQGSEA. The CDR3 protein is CSVDGTGNTGELFF. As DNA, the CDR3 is TGCAGCGTTGACGGGACAGGGAACACCGGGGAGCTGTTTTTT.

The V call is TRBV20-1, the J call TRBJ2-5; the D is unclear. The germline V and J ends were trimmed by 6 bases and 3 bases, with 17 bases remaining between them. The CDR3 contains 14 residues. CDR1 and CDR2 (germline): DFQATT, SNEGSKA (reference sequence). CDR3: CSAPDWRQKETQYF. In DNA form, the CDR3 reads TGCAGTGCCCCGGATTGGCGGCAAAAAGAGACCCAGTACTTC.

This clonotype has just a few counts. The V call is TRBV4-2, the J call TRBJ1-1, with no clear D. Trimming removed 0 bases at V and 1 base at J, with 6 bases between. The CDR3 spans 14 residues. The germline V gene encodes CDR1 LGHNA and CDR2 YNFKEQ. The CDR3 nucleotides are TGTGCCAGCAGCCAAGATTCGAGGAACACTGAAGCTTTCTTT. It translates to CASSQDSRNTEAFF.

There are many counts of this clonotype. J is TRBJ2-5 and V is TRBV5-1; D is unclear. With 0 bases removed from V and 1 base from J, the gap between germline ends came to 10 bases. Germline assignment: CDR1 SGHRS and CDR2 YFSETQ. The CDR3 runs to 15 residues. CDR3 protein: CASSLDLVSQETQYF. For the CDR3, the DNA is TGCGCCAGCAGCTTGGACCTTGTAAGCCAAGAGACCCAGTACTTC.

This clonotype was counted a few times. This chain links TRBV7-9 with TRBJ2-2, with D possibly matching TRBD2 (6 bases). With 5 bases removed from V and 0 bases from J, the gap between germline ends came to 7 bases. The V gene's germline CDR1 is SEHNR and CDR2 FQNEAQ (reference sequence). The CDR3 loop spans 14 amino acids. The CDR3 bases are TGTGCCAGCAGCGGGGGGACGAACACCGGGGAGCTGTTTTTT. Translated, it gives CASSGGTNTGELFF.